A single sample is the source of the 15 T cell receptor beta chains below, sequenced in a study of blood T cell repertoires in COVID-19. The data were produced by immunoSEQ multiplex PCR, yet TCRdb's version contains in-frame clones alone and is incomplete. Of 100,000 to 150,000 clones in the sample, about 83% were seen once. The sequenced sample was peripheral blood. Receptors originate from a man aged 60 to 69 with acute or convalescent COVID-19.

The chain uses TRBV5-1 and TRBJ2-7; 11 bases align to TRBD2. The trim removed 4 bases at V and 0 bases at J, leaving 9 bases unmatched. Germline CDR1 and CDR2: SGHRS and YFSETQ. This CDR3 has 17 residues. CDR3: CASSKTSGIRFSYEQYF. The CDR3 bases are TGCGCCAGCAGCAAGACTAGCGGGATACGATTCTCCTACGAGCAGTACTTC.

In this sample, this clone turned up once. The V gene is TRBV4-1, the J gene TRBJ1-6, with 8 bases identical to TRBD1. Per the germline V gene, CDR1 is MGHRA and CDR2 is YSYEKL. V was pared by 3 bases and J by 6 bases, with 7 bases of the junction left unmatched. The CDR3 has 16 amino acids. The DNA of the CDR3 is TGCGCCAGCAGCCACCTCGGACAGGGTACTAATTCACCCCTCCACTTT. Translated: CASSHLGQGTNSPLHF.

The V gene is TRBV5-1, the J gene TRBJ1-6, with a tentative D call TRBD1 (5 bases). Germline V CDR1 and CDR2: SGHRS, YFSETQ. The CDR3 extends over 15 amino acids. V lost 0 bases, J lost 5 bases, and 9 bases lay in between. In DNA, the CDR3 is TGCGCCAGCAGCTTGGGACAGTTAAATAATTCACCCCTCCACTTT. Encoded protein: CASSLGQLNNSPLHF.

The CDR3 spells CASSLRLGASSYGYTF. The CDR3, as DNA: TGTGCCAGCAGTTTGAGGCTCGGTGCCAGCAGCTATGGCTACACCTTC. The rearrangement joins TRBV28 to TRBJ1-2; the D is unclear. This CDR3 region has 16 residues. CDR1 MDHEN and CDR2 SYDVKM come from the germline V gene. V lost 3 bases, J lost 4 bases, and 18 bases lay in between.

The chain combines TRBV3-1 (or the pseudogene TRBV3-2) with TRBJ1-3; a possible D gene is TRBD1 (5 bases). The V end was cut by 2 bases, the J end by 4 bases, with 9 bases between. This CDR3 contains 14 residues. Germline V gene sequence: CDR1 LGHDT, CDR2 YNNKEL (reference sequence). CDR3 protein: CASSQQGMGNTIYF. The CDR3 DNA is TGTGCCAGCAGCCAACAGGGTATGGGAAACACCATATATTTT.

In its sample, this clone was seen a few times. The V call is TRBV29-1, the J call TRBJ2-1; 7 positions match TRBD1. CDR3 size: 12 residues. V gave up 2 bases and J gave up 12 bases; unmatched junction bases: 7. Germline V gene data show CDR1 as SQVTM and CDR2 as ANQGSEA. The CDR3 reads CSVERDPGGQFF. CDR3 sequence (DNA): TGCAGCGTTGAAAGGGACCCAGGGGGGCAGTTCTTC.

V and J are TRBV5-1 and TRBJ1-5; TRBD1 matches at 7 bases. The germline V gene encodes CDR1 SGHRS and CDR2 YFSETQ. The trim removed 4 bases at V and 2 bases at J, leaving 6 bases unmatched. This CDR3 spans 15 amino acids. CDR3 sequence: CASSRDSTGNQPQHF. The DNA for the CDR3 is TGCGCCAGCAGCCGGGACAGTACGGGCAATCAGCCCCAGCATTTT.

The rearrangement uses TRBV18 and TRBJ2-6; 11 bases agree with TRBD1. This CDR3 spans 17 amino acids. V shed 3 bases, J shed 0 bases, and the junction held 1 base outside the gene matches. CDR1 is KGHSH, CDR2 LQKENI, per germline. CDR3: CASSPGTGGSGANVLTF. As DNA, the CDR3 is TGTGCCAGCTCACCGGGGACAGGGGGCTCTGGGGCCAACGTCCTGACTTTC.

The rearrangement joins TRBV19 to TRBJ1-2; 8 nucleotides align to TRBD1. Germline CDR1 reads LNHDA; CDR2 reads SQIVND (reference sequence). The CDR3 is made up of 14 amino acids. V was clipped by 6 bases and J by 4 bases; unmatched bases: 7. For the CDR3, the DNA is TGTGCCAGTAGCCCAGGGACAGGACCCTATGGCTACACCTTC. This translates into CASSPGTGPYGYTF.

The J gene is TRBJ1-2, the V gene TRBV6-2 or TRBV6-3; 11 bases are shared with TRBD1. The germline CDR1 and CDR2 sequences are MNHEY and SVGEGT. The ends lost 0 bases at V and 3 bases at J; junction bases unmatched: 3. The CDR3 contains 16 residues. The chain's CDR3 is CASSYSRTGGDYGYTF. CDR3 nucleotides: TGTGCCAGCAGTTACTCCCGGACAGGGGGCGACTATGGCTACACCTTC.

The chain employs TRBV3-1 (or the pseudogene TRBV3-2) and TRBJ1-5; D not resolved. The CDR3 is 15 residues long. Germline values: CDR1 LGHDT, CDR2 YNNKEL (reference sequence). Trimming removed 0 bases from V and 2 bases from J, with 8 bases in between. This CDR3 reads CASSQDTTGNQPQHF. As DNA, the CDR3 is TGTGCCAGCAGCCAAGATACAACAGGCAATCAGCCCCAGCATTTT.

Concerning this clone: Other DNA sequences in the same sample also yield this CDR3. The chain combines TRBV5-6 with TRBJ2-2; D possibly corresponds to TRBD1 (6 bases). There are 12 residues in the CDR3. V lost 8 bases and J lost 5, with 10 bases in between. CDR1 is SGHDT, CDR2 YYEEEE, per germline. The CDR3 nucleotides read TGTGCCAGTTCCAGGGGAACCGGGGAGCTGTTTTTT. Residues: CASSRGTGELFF.

This sequence joins TRBV28 and TRBJ1-2; 10 positions agree with TRBD1. The V and J ends lost 2 bases and 1 base, in that order; junction bases with no gene match: 1. Germline CDR1 is MDHEN and CDR2 is SYDVKM. The CDR3 totals 15 residues. The CDR3 sequence is CASSLGTGVNYGYTF. CDR3 in DNA: TGTGCCAGCAGTTTAGGGACAGGGGTTAACTATGGCTACACCTTC.

This clone has only one observation. The chain carries TRBV27 and TRBJ1-5; unclear D gene. V lost 2 bases, J lost 4 bases, and 6 bases lay in between. The CDR3 is made up of 13 amino acids. The germline V gene has CDR1 MNHEY and CDR2 SMNVEV (reference sequence). The CDR3 reads CASSLGRNQPQHF. For the CDR3, the DNA is TGTGCCAGCAGTTTAGGCAGGAATCAGCCCCAGCATTTT.

This clone was picked up a small number of times. The J gene is TRBJ2-7, the V gene TRBV7-9, with 12 nucleotides matching TRBD1. CDR3 length: 14 amino acids. Germline loops: CDR1 SEHNR, CDR2 FQNEAQ (reference sequence). V shed 5 bases, J shed 4 bases, and the junction held 3 bases outside the gene matches. CDR3 amino acids: CASSQGQGAYEQYF. The CDR3 DNA sequence: TGTGCCAGCAGCCAGGGACAGGGGGCTTACGAGCAGTACTTC.